This T cell receptor beta chain was captured in a study of T-cell memory formation after mild COVID-19. Study observations and caveats: Some SARS-CoV-2-responding clones were already detected in memory before infection. Unconfirmed was the SARS-CoV-2 specificity of second-wave clones that peaked on day 37.

About this clonotype itself: Its specificity is not known.

The CDR3 loop spans 14 amino acids. In germline, CDR1 is MDHEN, CDR2 SYDVKM. Trimming shortened V by 5 bases and J by 8 bases, and 18 bases separated the two germline ends. TCRdb passed the 5' RACE reads through MiXCR, listing each CDR3 protein once. The table has fewer than 200,000 distinct CDR3 sequences, less than 20% seen once. The source material was PBMCs or a T cell subset sorted from them (not recorded which). The chain has TRBV28 and TRBJ1-2; D uncertain. This receptor was taken from a man between 18 and 29 years old who had mild COVID-19 (a few samples of this study predate the infection). Cell type and time point are not known. For the CDR3, the DNA is TGTGCCAGCAGTGCGGGCGGATCGGGAAGAGGCTACACCTTC. Its protein product is CASSAGGSGRGYTF.